The T cell receptor beta chain under discussion was sequenced for a study of identical twins' blood T cells. As for the study in general: Roughly 12 libraries, six alpha and six beta, gave approximately 48 million reads. Study conclusions and caveats: Twins shared more top CDR3 clonotypes than unrelated donors did. Twins reportedly had markedly more similar V usage than unrelated donors, even among out-of-frame TCRbeta clonotypes. Twins shared about as many clonotypes as their cloneset sizes predicted.

The CDR3 is made up of 15 amino acids. Trimming pared 3 bases from V and 0 bases from J, leaving 9 bases between. Germline CDR1 reads SGHTA; CDR2 reads FQGTGA. About this clonotype itself: Its matching antigen is unknown.

One entry per CDR3 protein results from TCRdb running MiXCR on the 5' RACE reads. The table records 300,000 to 400,000 distinct CDR3 sequences, over 25% of them present only once. The chain combines TRBV7-3 with TRBJ2-1, with D uncertain. The sequencing input was PBMCs. The TCR sequence derives from a woman between 18 and 49 years old in good health. The CDR3 region is CASSFGLSSYNEQFF. CDR3 nucleotide sequence: TGTGCCAGCAGCTTCGGCCTTAGCTCCTACAATGAGCAGTTCTTC.